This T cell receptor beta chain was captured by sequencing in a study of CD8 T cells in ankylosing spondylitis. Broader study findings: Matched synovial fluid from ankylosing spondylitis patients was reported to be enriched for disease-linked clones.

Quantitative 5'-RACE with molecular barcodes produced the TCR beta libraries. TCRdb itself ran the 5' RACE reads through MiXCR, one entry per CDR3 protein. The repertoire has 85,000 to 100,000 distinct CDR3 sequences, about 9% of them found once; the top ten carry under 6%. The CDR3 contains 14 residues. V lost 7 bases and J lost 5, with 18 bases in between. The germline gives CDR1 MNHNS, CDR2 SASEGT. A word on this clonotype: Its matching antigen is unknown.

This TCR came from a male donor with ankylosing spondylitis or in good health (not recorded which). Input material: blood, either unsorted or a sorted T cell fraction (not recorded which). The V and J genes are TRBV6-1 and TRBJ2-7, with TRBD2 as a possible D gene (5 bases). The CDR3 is CASTVRGFLHEQYF. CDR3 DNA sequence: TGTGCCAGCACCGTGAGAGGGTTCCTCCACGAGCAGTACTTC.